These 16 T cell receptor beta chains were sequenced from one sample in a study of blood T cell repertoires in COVID-19. Sequencing used immunoSEQ multiplex PCR; TCRdb keeps in-frame clones, though not all of them. The profile shows about 160,000 clones, 82% of them singletons. The sequenced material came from PBMCs or T cells enriched from blood (not recorded which). These receptors originate from a man aged 55-75 years who had recovered from COVID-19.

CDR3 sequence reads: CASSLIARGTDTQYF. The CDR3 region has the DNA TGTGCCAGTAGCCTCATCGCGCGGGGCACAGATACGCAGTATTTT. The chain joins TRBV19 to TRBJ2-3; tentatively, D is TRBD2 (5 bases). This CDR3 is built from 15 residues. Trimming pared 6 bases from V and 1 base from J, leaving 14 bases between. Germline values: CDR1 LNHDA, CDR2 SQIVND (reference sequence).

The rearrangement links TRBV29-1 to TRBJ2-7; 9 positions agree with TRBD1. This CDR3 is 13 amino acids long. Germline trimming cut 7 bases from V and 4 bases from J; bases unmatched to any gene: 8. Germline CDR1 and CDR2: SQVTM and ANQGSEA. The CDR3 DNA reads as TGCAGCGGTACAGGGGGCGCCGGTTACGAGCAGTACTTC. Translated: CSGTGGAGYEQYF.

This clone was counted a single time. The CDR3 reads CASSMVGGARSPLHF. CDR3 coding DNA: TGTGCCAGTAGTATGGTCGGGGGAGCGCGGTCACCCCTCCACTTT. The gene calls are TRBV19 and TRBJ1-6; D may be TRBD1 (5 bases). CDR1 and CDR2 (germline): LNHDA, SQIVND (reference sequence). Trimming pared 3 bases from V and 10 bases from J, leaving 16 bases between. CDR3 size: 15 residues. Full variable domain (missing parts from reference TRBV19 and TRBJ1-6): DGGITQSPKYLFRKEGQNVTLSCEQNLNHDAMYWYRQDPGQGLRLIYYSQIVNDFQKGDIAEGYSVSREKKESFPLTVTSAQKNPTAFYLCASSMVGGARSPLHFGNGTRLTVT.

J is TRBJ2-3 and V is TRBV6-1, with D unclear. V was cut by 0 bases and J by 4 bases, with 5 bases left in between. The CDR3 totals 13 residues. Germline CDR1 reads MNHNS; CDR2 reads SASEGT. The CDR3 reads CASSEASADTQYF. CDR3 nucleotides: TGTGCCAGCAGTGAAGCGAGTGCAGATACGCAGTATTTT.

The chain is built from TRBV9 and TRBJ2-3, with D unclear. CDR3 length: 15 residues. Per germline, CDR1 SGDLS and CDR2 YYNGEE. V was shortened by 0 bases and J by 4 bases, with 12 bases between the two germline ends. DNA for the CDR3: TGTGCCAGCAGCGTAGATCTAGATAGCTCAGATACGCAGTATTTT. It yields the protein CASSVDLDSSDTQYF.

The chain is built from TRBV29-1 and TRBJ1-1; no clear D gene. This CDR3 has 12 residues. Trimming took 4 bases from V and 11 from J, leaving 17 bases between them. Per the germline V gene, CDR1 is SQVTM and CDR2 is ANQGSEA. CDR3 in DNA: TGCAGCGTTGTCTGGGGAGCCACGCACGCTTTCTTT. This translates into CSVVWGATHAFF.

In DNA, the CDR3 is TGTGCCAGCAGGACAGGGGAGGGGAATAATTCACCCCTCCACTTT. Its translation is CASRTGEGNNSPLHF. V gene TRBV6-5 combines with J gene TRBJ1-6; the match to TRBD1 covers 8 bases. V shed 6 bases and J 5 bases; nucleotides not matched to a gene: 6. The CDR3 runs to 15 residues. In germline, CDR1 is MNHEY, CDR2 SVGAGI.

This chain links TRBV9 with TRBJ2-5; D perhaps matches TRBD2 (5 bases). V lost 3 bases and J lost 4, with 16 bases in between. The CDR3 is 15 amino acids. CDR1 and CDR2 (germline): SGDLS, YYNGEE. Here the CDR3 reads CASSARGEEGETQYF. CDR3 coding DNA: TGTGCCAGCAGCGCTCGGGGAGAGGAAGGAGAGACCCAGTACTTC.

V and J are TRBV18 and TRBJ1-5; 7 nucleotides agree with TRBD1. The germline CDR1 and CDR2 sequences are KGHSH and LQKENI. The CDR3 spans 15 residues. After removal of 6 bases from V and 1 base from J, the junction contained 6 bases not matched to a gene. The CDR3 nucleotides are TGTGCCAGCTCTACCCAGGGGGGAAGCAATCAGCCCCAGCATTTT. Translating gives CASSTQGGSNQPQHF.

This chain joins TRBV10-2 and TRBJ1-5, with 8 bases aligning to TRBD1. CDR3 length equals 13 residues. J lost 9 bases, V lost 2 bases, and 3 bases had no gene match. Germline V gene data show CDR1 as WSHSY and CDR2 as SAAADI. CDR3 sequence reads: CASSEDRGWPQHF. CDR3 DNA: TGCGCCAGCAGTGAGGACAGGGGATGGCCCCAGCATTTT.

As concerns this clone: Different DNA sequences within this sample yield the same CDR3. The chain employs TRBV19 and TRBJ2-7; possibly TRBD1 for D (6 bases). There are 11 residues in the CDR3. Per the germline V gene, CDR1 is LNHDA and CDR2 is SQIVND (reference sequence). With 9 bases removed from V and 7 bases from J, the gap between germline ends came to 13 bases. The CDR3, as DNA: TGTGCCAGCAGAAACAGGGATGAGCAGTACTTC. Translated: CASRNRDEQYF.

The V and J genes are TRBV13 and TRBJ2-7; 10 nucleotides align to TRBD1. Germline V gene sequence: CDR1 PRHDT, CDR2 FYEKMQ (reference sequence). The junction had 8 bases not matched to a gene; V was cut back by 5 bases and J by 4 bases. The CDR3 runs to 15 residues. CDR3 protein: CASSRKGQGIYEQYF. CDR3 DNA: TGTGCCAGCAGCCGCAAGGGACAGGGGATTTACGAGCAGTACTTC.

The J gene is TRBJ1-5, the V gene TRBV7-9; D possibly corresponds to TRBD1 (5 bases). CDR1 SEHNR and CDR2 FQNEAQ come from the germline V gene (reference sequence). The CDR3 contains 13 residues. The V gene lost 5 bases and the J gene lost 6 bases, with 11 bases spanning the gap. CDR3 loop: CASSQGEGQPQHF. The CDR3 DNA sequence: TGTGCCAGCAGCCAAGGGGAAGGTCAGCCCCAGCATTTT.

The V call is TRBV6-2 or TRBV6-3, the J call TRBJ2-6; 9 bases align to TRBD1. The CDR3 totals 19 residues. From germline, CDR1 is MNHEY and CDR2 SVGEGT. The J segment lost 2 bases and the V segment lost 4 bases, leaving 12 bases of the junction unmatched. As DNA, the CDR3 is TGTGCCAGCAGTTCCAATCTCAAATGGGACAGGGCTGGGGCCAACGTCCTGACTTTC. Protein: CASSSNLKWDRAGANVLTF.

V and J are TRBV5-1 and TRBJ1-6; 9 bases are a match to TRBD1. V shed 3 bases and J 4 bases; nucleotides not matched to a gene: 2. Germline V lookup: CDR1 SGHRS, CDR2 YFSETQ. The CDR3 runs to 15 residues. For the CDR3, the DNA is TGCGCCAGCAGCTGGGGACAGGGTTATAATTCACCCCTCCACTTT. It specifies CASSWGQGYNSPLHF.

The genes are TRBV7-6 and TRBJ2-3; TRBD2 matches at 14 bases. CDR3 length equals 17 residues. Germline trimming cut 4 bases from V and 5 bases from J; bases unmatched to any gene: 8. CDR1 is SGHVS and CDR2 is FNYEAQ in the germline V gene. The CDR3 sequence: CASSSGLAGGGGDTQYF. CDR3 DNA sequence: TGTGCCAGCAGCTCTGGACTAGCGGGGGGCGGTGGAGATACGCAGTATTTT.